This T cell receptor (beta chain) is from a study of blood T cell repertoires in COVID-19. Study-level information: Sources were T cells, B-cell-depleted T cells, or PBMCs; the material itself was cDNA or gDNA.

Per the study methods: Cell counts per sample came from amplifying reference gene primers. The protocol was immunoSEQ multiplex PCR, while the TCRdb copy is restricted to in-frame clones and leaves out a portion. For V, J and clone size, that table is used; D and trimming come from the DNA. The sample holds 150,000 to 200,000 clones, 80% to 90% seen once. The CDR3 length is 16 residues. This chain joins TRBV7-5 and TRBJ1-3; the table assigns TRBD1, which was not confirmed against the DNA. TRBV7-5 is a documented pseudogene. Specimen: peripheral blood. This receptor was identified in a man between 60 and 75 years old with acute or convalescent COVID-19. The CDR3 coding sequence is TGTGTCAGAAGCCTCGGACAGGAGCGCTCTGGAAACACCATATATTTT. Its translation is CVRSLGQERSGNTIYF.